This entry features one T cell receptor beta chain sequence. The data stem from a study of T cell changes during pregnancy in multiple sclerosis. Germline CDR1 is MRHNA and CDR2 is SNTAGT. CDR3 length: 14 residues. V shed 5 bases and J shed 4 bases, with 14 bases lying between them. Libraries were prepared by immunoSEQ multiplex PCR; TCRdb keeps only in-frame clonotypes and omits some of them. Among about 100,000 clones listed, over 75% were seen once. The chain is built from TRBV6-4 and TRBJ2-5; weak D call: TRBD2 (6 bases). The TCR sequence derives from a female donor in good health, enrolled as a control in a pregnancy study. The material was peripheral blood, obtained in the second trimester of pregnancy. The DNA for the CDR3 is TGTGCCAGCAGTAGCCGCGGCGGGGCAGAGACCCAGTACTTC. Its protein is CASSSRGGAETQYF.